This record covers a single T cell receptor (beta chain). The data originate from a study of T cell responses to AZD1222 COVID-19 vaccine. The assay was immunoSEQ multiplex PCR, and TCRdb's table has in-frame clones only and misses some. The table includes about 170,000 clones, 92% detected once. This TCR derives from an adult in good health. The sequences come from peripheral blood, collected on day 0 of AZD1222 vaccination.

CDR3 loop: CASNPAGGRTDTQYF. CDR3 bases: TGTGCCAGCAACCCAGCGGGAGGGCGCACAGATACGCAGTATTTT. The gene calls are TRBV28 and TRBJ2-3, with 10 bases lining up with TRBD2. Germline V lookup: CDR1 MDHEN, CDR2 SYDVKM. Trimming cost V 7 bases and J 1 base; bases outside gene matches: 5. The CDR3 totals 15 residues.